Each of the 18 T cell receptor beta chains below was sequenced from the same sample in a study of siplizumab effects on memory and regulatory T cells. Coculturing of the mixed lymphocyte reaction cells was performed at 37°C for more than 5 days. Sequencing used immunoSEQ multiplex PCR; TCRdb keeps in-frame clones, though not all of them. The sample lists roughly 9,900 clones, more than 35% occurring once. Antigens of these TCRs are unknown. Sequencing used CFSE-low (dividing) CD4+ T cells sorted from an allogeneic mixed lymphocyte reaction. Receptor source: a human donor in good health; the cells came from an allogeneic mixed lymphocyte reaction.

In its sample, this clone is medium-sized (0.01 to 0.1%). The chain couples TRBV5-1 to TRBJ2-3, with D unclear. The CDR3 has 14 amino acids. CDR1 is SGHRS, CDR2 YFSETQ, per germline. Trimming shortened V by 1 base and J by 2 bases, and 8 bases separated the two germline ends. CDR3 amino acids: CASSLLAFTDTQYF. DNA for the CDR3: TGCGCCAGCAGCTTGTTGGCATTCACAGATACGCAGTATTTT.

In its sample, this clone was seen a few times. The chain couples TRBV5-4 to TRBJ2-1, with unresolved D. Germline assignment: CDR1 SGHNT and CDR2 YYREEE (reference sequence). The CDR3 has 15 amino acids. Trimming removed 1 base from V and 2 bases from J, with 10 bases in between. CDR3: CASSLRRLPYNEQFF. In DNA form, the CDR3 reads TGTGCCAGCAGCTTGCGGCGGCTGCCCTACAATGAGCAGTTCTTC.

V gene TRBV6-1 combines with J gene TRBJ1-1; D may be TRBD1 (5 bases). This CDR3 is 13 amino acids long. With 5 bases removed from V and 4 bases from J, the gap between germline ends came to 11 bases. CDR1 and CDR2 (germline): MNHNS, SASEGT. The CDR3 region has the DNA TGTGCCAGCAGTTTGTCCGGGGGCACTGAAGCTTTCTTT. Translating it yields CASSLSGGTEAFF.

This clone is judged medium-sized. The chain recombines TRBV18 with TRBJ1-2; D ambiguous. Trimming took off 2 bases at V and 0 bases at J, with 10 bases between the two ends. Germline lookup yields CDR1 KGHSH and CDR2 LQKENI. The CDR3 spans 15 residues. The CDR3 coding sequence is TGTGCCAGCTCACCATCATTGAACCCTAACTATGGCTACACCTTC. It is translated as CASSPSLNPNYGYTF.

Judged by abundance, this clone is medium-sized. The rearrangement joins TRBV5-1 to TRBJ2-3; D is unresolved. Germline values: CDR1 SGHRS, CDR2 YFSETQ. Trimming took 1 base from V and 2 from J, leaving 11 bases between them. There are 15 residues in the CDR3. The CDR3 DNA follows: TGCGCCAGCAGCTTGTGGCGATCCGCCACAGATACGCAGTATTTT. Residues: CASSLWRSATDTQYF.

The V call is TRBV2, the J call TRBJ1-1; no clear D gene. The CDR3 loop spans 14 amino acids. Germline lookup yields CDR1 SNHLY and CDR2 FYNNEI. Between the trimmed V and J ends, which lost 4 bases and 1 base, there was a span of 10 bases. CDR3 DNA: TGTGCCAGCAGTGCCCTCCCTCGGAACACTGAAGCTTTCTTT. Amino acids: CASSALPRNTEAFF.

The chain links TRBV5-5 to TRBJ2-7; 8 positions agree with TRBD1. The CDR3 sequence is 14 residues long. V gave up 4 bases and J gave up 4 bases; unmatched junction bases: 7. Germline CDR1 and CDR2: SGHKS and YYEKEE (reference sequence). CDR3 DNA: TGTGCCAGCAGCCCTGGGCAGGGGGCTTACGAGCAGTACTTC. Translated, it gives CASSPGQGAYEQYF.

CDR3 DNA: TGCAGCGCCTTCGTCTTCTATGGCTACACCTTC. Its protein is CSAFVFYGYTF. The chain recombines TRBV29-1 with TRBJ1-2; D is uncertain. The length of the CDR3 is 11 residues. Germline loops: CDR1 SQVTM, CDR2 ANQGSEA. With 7 bases removed from V and 4 bases from J, the gap between germline ends came to 10 bases.

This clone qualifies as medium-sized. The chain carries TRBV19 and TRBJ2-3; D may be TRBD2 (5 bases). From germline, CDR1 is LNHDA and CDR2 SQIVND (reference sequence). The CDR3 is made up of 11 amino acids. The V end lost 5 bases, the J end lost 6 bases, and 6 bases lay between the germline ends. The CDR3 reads CASSRGDTQYF. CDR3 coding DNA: TGTGCCAGTAGTCGGGGTGATACGCAGTATTTT.

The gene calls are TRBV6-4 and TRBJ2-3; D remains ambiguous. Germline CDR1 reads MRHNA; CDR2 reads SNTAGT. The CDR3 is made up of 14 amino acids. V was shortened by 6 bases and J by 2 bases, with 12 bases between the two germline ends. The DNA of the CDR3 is TGTGCCAGCAGGGACGGAGCCATCACAGATACGCAGTATTTT. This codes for CASRDGAITDTQYF.

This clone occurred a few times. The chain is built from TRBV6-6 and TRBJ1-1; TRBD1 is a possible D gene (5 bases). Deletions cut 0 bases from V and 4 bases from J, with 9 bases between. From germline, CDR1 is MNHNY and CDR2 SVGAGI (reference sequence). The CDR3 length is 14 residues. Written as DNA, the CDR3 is TGTGCCAGCAGTTACTCGTCAGGGAGCACTGAAGCTTTCTTT. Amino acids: CASSYSSGSTEAFF.

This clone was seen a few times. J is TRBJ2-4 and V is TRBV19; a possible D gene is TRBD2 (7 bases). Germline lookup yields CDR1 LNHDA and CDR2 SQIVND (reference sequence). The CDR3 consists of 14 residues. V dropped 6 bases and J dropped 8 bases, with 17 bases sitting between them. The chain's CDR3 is CASRPIGGADIQYF. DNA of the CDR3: TGTGCCAGTAGGCCTATTGGGGGGGCGGACATTCAGTACTTC.

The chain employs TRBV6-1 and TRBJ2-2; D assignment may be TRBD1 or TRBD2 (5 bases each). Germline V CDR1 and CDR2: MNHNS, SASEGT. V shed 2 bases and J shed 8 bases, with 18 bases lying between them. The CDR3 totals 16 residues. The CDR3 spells CASSERPGPNGGELFF. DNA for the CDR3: TGTGCCAGCAGTGAAAGGCCGGGACCCAACGGGGGGGAGCTGTTTTTT.

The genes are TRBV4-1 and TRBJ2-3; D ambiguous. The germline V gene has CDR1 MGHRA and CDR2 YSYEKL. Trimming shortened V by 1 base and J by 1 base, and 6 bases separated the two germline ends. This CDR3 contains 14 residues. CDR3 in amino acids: CASSQVPRTDTQYF. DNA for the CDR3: TGCGCCAGCAGCCAAGTGCCCCGCACAGATACGCAGTATTTT.

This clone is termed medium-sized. This CDR3 reads CAWSAVGRTQYF. As DNA, the CDR3 is TGTGCCTGGAGTGCTGTTGGGAGGACCCAGTACTTC. The chain carries TRBV30 and TRBJ2-5, with D possibly TRBD2 on 5 matching bases. CDR1 is GTSNPN and CDR2 is SVGIG in the germline V gene (reference sequence). This CDR3 is built from 12 residues. With 1 base removed from V and 7 bases from J, the gap between germline ends came to 10 bases. Combining the CDR3 with reference TRBV30 and TRBJ2-5 gives the whole variable domain SQTIHQWPATLVQPVGSPLSLECTVEGTSNPNLYWYRQAAGRGLQLLFYSVGIGQISSEVPQNLSASRPQDRQFILSSKKLLLSDSGFYLCAWSAVGRTQYFGPGTRLLVL.

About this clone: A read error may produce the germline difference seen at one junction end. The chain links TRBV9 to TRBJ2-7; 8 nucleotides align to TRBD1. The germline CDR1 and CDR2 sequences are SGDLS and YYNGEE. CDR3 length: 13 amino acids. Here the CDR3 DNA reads TGTGCCATCAGCAAGGGACAGGCCTACGAGCAGTACTTC. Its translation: CAISKGQAYEQYF. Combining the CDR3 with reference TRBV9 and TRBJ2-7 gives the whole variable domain DSGVTQTPKHLITATGQRVTLRCSPRSGDLSVYWYQQSLDQGLQFLIQYYNGEERAKGNILERFSAQQFPDLHSELNLSSLELGDSALYFCAISKGQAYEQYFGPGTRLTVT.

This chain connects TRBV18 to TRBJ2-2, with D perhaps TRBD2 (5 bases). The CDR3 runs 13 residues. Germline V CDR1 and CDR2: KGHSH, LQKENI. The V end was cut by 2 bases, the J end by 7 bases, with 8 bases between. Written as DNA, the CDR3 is TGTGCCAGCTCACCATTCGCGGGCGGGGAGCTGTTTTTT. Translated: CASSPFAGGELFF.

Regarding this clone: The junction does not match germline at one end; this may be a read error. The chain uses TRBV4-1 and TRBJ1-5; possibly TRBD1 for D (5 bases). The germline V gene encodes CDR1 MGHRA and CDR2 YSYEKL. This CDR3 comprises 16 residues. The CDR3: CASSQDRETRGQPQHF. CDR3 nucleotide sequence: TGTGCCAGCAGCCAAGATCGGGAGACAAGGGGTCAGCCCCAGCATTTT.